These T cell receptor beta chains were read from a single sample in a study of T cell responses to AZD1222 COVID-19 vaccine. Using immunoSEQ multiplex PCR, the repertoire was profiled, and TCRdb retains in-frame clones only, with some absent. The table records 100,000 to 150,000 clones, about 90% of them present only once. Sequencing was performed on peripheral blood, taken on day 0 of AZD1222 vaccination. These receptors originate from an adult in good health. Both conserved end residues are trimmed from each CDR3.

v_call: TRBV14; cdr3_length: 11; cdr3_aa: ASSRTSGYEQY
v_call: TRBV7-8; cdr3_length: 14; cdr3_aa: ASSQVIAARNEKLF
v_call: TRBV28; cdr3_length: 13; cdr3_aa: ASSAGQAPNEKLF
v_call: TRBV7-3; cdr3_length: 14; cdr3_aa: ASSLILGPWGDTQY
v_call: TRBV6-6; cdr3_length: 13; cdr3_aa: ASSSESWSTDTQY
v_call: TRBV12-3/TRBV12-4; cdr3_length: 11; cdr3_aa: ASSYTGNTEAF
v_call: TRBV6-5; cdr3_length: 12; cdr3_aa: ASSRARWGTEAF
v_call: TRBV6-5; cdr3_length: 14; cdr3_aa: ASSYSVSGSSYEQY
v_call: TRBV28; cdr3_length: 12; cdr3_aa: ASIVARVGYGYT
v_call: TRBV27; cdr3_length: 13; cdr3_aa: ASSLIAGGTGELF
v_call: TRBV30; cdr3_length: 12; cdr3_aa: AWRMDSYTGELF
v_call: TRBV18; cdr3_length: 10; cdr3_aa: ASSPETGEAF
v_call: TRBV3-1/TRBV3-2; cdr3_length: 11; cdr3_aa: ASSQDIGREAF
v_call: TRBV7-3; cdr3_length: 14; cdr3_aa: ASSSDLIRGSTEAF
v_call: TRBV6-5; cdr3_length: 13; cdr3_aa: ASSYDTGSYNEQF
v_call: TRBV5-8; cdr3_length: 13; cdr3_aa: ASRRTSGRADTQY
v_call: TRBV7-9; cdr3_length: 13; cdr3_aa: ASSLGDRGPHGYT
v_call: TRBV27; cdr3_length: 13; cdr3_aa: ASSFQAPPWDEQY
v_call: TRBV9; cdr3_length: 13; cdr3_aa: ASSERTGATGELF
v_call: TRBV20-1; cdr3_length: 15; cdr3_aa: SASDPLRGSSYNEQF
v_call: TRBV28; cdr3_length: 9; cdr3_aa: ASRRGSEQY
v_call: TRBV6-2/TRBV6-3; cdr3_length: 13; cdr3_aa: ASSWSSGTAYEQY
v_call: TRBV12-3/TRBV12-4; cdr3_length: 9; cdr3_aa: ASSLYAGQY
v_call: TRBV9; cdr3_length: 10; cdr3_aa: ASSVGARDYT
v_call: TRBV7-9; cdr3_length: 11; cdr3_aa: ASSFSPSDEQY
v_call: TRBV2; cdr3_length: 11; cdr3_aa: ASQGQGQETQY
v_call: TRBV7-6; cdr3_length: 12; cdr3_aa: ASSSLGLRDEQF
v_call: TRBV24-1; cdr3_length: 10; cdr3_aa: ATSDTSYGYT
v_call: TRBV5-1; cdr3_length: 13; cdr3_aa: ASSTGAGGNTEAF
v_call: TRBV6-5; cdr3_length: 13; cdr3_aa: ASSYQTSGTGEQF
v_call: TRBV7-2; cdr3_length: 11; cdr3_aa: ASSLGWGETKY
v_call: TRBV2; cdr3_length: 11; cdr3_aa: ASSSGRGETQY
v_call: TRBV9; cdr3_length: 17; cdr3_aa: ASSVVYSLAGGPGNEQF
v_call: TRBV6-2/TRBV6-3; cdr3_length: 14; cdr3_aa: ASSYRQGTGGTEAF